The source of this TCR beta chain is a study of cytomegalovirus exposure and HLA in healthy donors. Whole-study findings and limits: A later analysis found first-cohort TCR clusters tended to co-occur in the 130 or so validation repertoires.

As for this clone: Its antigen is still unknown.

Here immunoSEQ multiplex PCR was the method, and the copy in TCRdb shows in-frame clones only, minus some. The sample carries about 120,000 clones, about 96% recorded once. This CDR3 contains 16 residues. Trimming cost V 2 bases and J 5 bases; bases outside gene matches: 10. Germline assignment: CDR1 SGHRS and CDR2 YFSETQ. The clonotype comes from a man between 18 and 35 years old in good health and CMV-seronegative. The rearrangement uses TRBV5-1 and TRBJ2-3; 8 nucleotides agree with TRBD2. The sample taken for sequencing was PBMCs. CDR3 DNA: TGCGCCAGCAGCTTAGAGGCGGGGGGTTCTCGAGATACGCAGTATTTT. This codes for CASSLEAGGSRDTQYF.